The T cell receptor (beta chain) under discussion was sequenced for a study of blood T cell repertoires in COVID-19. Study details: Samples taken during acute and convalescent COVID-19 were collected in the United States, Italy and Spain. From T cells, B-cell-depleted T cells, or PBMCs came the material, which was cDNA or gDNA.

Original analysis: Estimation of nucleated cell counts relied on the amplification of reference gene primers. The protocol was immunoSEQ multiplex PCR, while the TCRdb copy is restricted to in-frame clones and leaves out a portion. V and J calls plus clone size are reproduced from that table; the DNA served to infer D and trimming. The profile shows some 300,000 clones, more than 75% of them singletons. The CDR3 sequence is 14 residues long. The ends were cut back, 2 bases at V and 1 base at J, with 8 bases in the middle. From germline, CDR1 is KGHSH and CDR2 LQKENI. The chain combines TRBV18 with TRBJ1-1; tentatively, D is TRBD1 (6 bases). This TCR was sampled from a man between 65 and 80 years old with acute or convalescent COVID-19. The sample taken for sequencing was peripheral blood. In DNA form, the CDR3 reads TGTGCCAGCTCACCAGCAGGGGCGAACACTGAAGCTTTCTTT. Translating it yields CASSPAGANTEAFF.